A single sample is the source of the 4 T cell receptor beta chains below, sequenced in a study of T cell responses to AZD1222 COVID-19 vaccine. TCRdb keeps only in-frame clones here, not all; method: immunoSEQ multiplex PCR. The data contain 120,000 or so clones, roughly 87% of them seen just once; the ten biggest clones take up roughly a tenth. Here the sequenced sample was peripheral blood, taken on day 0 of AZD1222 vaccination. The receptor set was obtained from an adult in good health.

The rearrangement uses TRBV7-2 and TRBJ2-7; 8 bases agree with TRBD1. The CDR3 loop spans 15 amino acids. Per the germline V gene, CDR1 is SGHTA and CDR2 is FQGNSA. The V segment lost 2 bases and the J segment 0 bases; nucleotides outside the gene matches: 3. The DNA of the CDR3 is TGTGCCAGCAGCTTACAGGGGGCCAACTCCTACGAGCAGTACTTC. Translating it yields CASSLQGANSYEQYF.

The chain links TRBV30 to TRBJ2-1; D gene ambiguous. The CDR3 is 12 amino acids. CDR1 GTSNPN and CDR2 SVGIG come from the germline V gene (reference sequence). Between the trimmed V and J ends, which lost 2 bases and 3 bases, there was a span of 5 bases. The CDR3: CAWSFIYNEQFF. The CDR3 coding sequence is TGTGCCTGGAGTTTCATCTACAATGAGCAGTTCTTC.

In regard to this clone: The sample carries other DNA sequences with the same CDR3. The gene calls are TRBV9 and TRBJ1-1; 9 nucleotides agree with TRBD1. V was clipped by 4 bases and J by 3 bases; unmatched bases: 4. The CDR3 length is 14 residues. From germline, CDR1 is SGDLS and CDR2 YYNGEE. This chain's CDR3 is CASSPRTGDTEAFF. CDR3 DNA sequence: TGTGCCAGCAGCCCAAGGACAGGGGACACTGAAGCTTTCTTT.

The chain joins TRBV5-1 to TRBJ2-7; 14 bases are shared with TRBD2. CDR1 is SGHRS, CDR2 YFSETQ, per germline. V lost 4 bases and J lost 0; bases outside the gene matches: 3. The CDR3 runs 16 residues. The CDR3 loop reads CASSQGLAGDSYEQYF. CDR3 in DNA: TGCGCCAGCAGCCAGGGACTAGCGGGGGACTCCTACGAGCAGTACTTC.